What follows are 23 T cell receptor beta chains derived from one specimen sequenced in a study of T cell repertoires in ileal Crohn's disease. The protocol was immunoSEQ multiplex PCR, while the TCRdb copy is restricted to in-frame clones and leaves out a portion. The table has 9,500 to 13,000 clones, about 76% seen once. Input material: ileal tissue. The receptor source for this set is an adult with Crohn's disease.

The gene calls are TRBV18 and TRBJ2-6; 7 positions agree with TRBD1. Trimming removed 3 bases from V and 4 bases from J; junction bases left unmatched: 24. There are 22 residues in the CDR3. Germline lookup yields CDR1 KGHSH and CDR2 LQKENI. The CDR3 sequence is CASSPGRGTAGGFSAGANVLTF. The CDR3 bases are TGTGCCAGCTCACCCGGCCGAGGGACAGCTGGGGGATTTTCGGCCGGGGCCAACGTCCTGACTTTC.

A few counts support this clone. The V call is TRBV6-6, the J call TRBJ1-6; 8 nucleotides line up with TRBD1. This CDR3 comprises 15 residues. J gave up 7 bases and V 2 bases, and 4 bases lay outside the gene matches. Germline V gene data show CDR1 as MNHNY and CDR2 as SVGAGI (reference sequence). The CDR3 loop is CASSYETGVNSPLHF. The CDR3 nucleotides read TGTGCCAGCAGTTACGAGACAGGGGTGAATTCACCCCTCCACTTT.

In its sample, this clone was seen a few times. The J gene is TRBJ2-1, the V gene TRBV23-1; 8 nucleotides agree with TRBD1. TRBV23-1 has ORF status, its function being uncertain. Trimming removed 4 bases from V and 6 bases from J; junction bases left unmatched: 8. The CDR3 spans 15 residues. The chain's CDR3 is CASSPLDRAVNEQFF. In nucleotides, the CDR3 is TGCGCCAGCAGTCCGCTGGACAGGGCAGTCAATGAGCAGTTCTTC.

This rearrangement joins TRBV2 to TRBJ2-7; 12 nucleotides agree with TRBD1. Germline-derived CDR1 and CDR2 are SNHLY and FYNNEI. The V segment lost 5 bases and the J segment 5 bases; nucleotides outside the gene matches: 7. This CDR3 comprises 15 residues. The CDR3 here is CASSSGQGALNEQYF. The CDR3 DNA reads TGTGCCAGCAGTTCGGGACAGGGGGCGCTCAACGAGCAGTACTTC.

V and J are TRBV6-5 and TRBJ1-4; D call uncertain. Germline CDR1 reads MNHEY; CDR2 reads SVGAGI. There are 15 residues in the CDR3. Deletions cut 4 bases from V and 0 bases from J, with 9 bases between. The CDR3, as DNA: TGTGCCAGCAGTTGGGGAGGGACAACTAATGAAAAACTGTTTTTT. It encodes CASSWGGTTNEKLFF.

The chain employs TRBV5-1 and TRBJ2-3; 9 bases line up with TRBD1. The CDR3 sequence is 17 residues long. Trimming cost V 4 bases and J 0 bases; bases outside gene matches: 9. Per germline, CDR1 SGHRS and CDR2 YFSETQ. The CDR3 reads CASSPGGQGTSTDTQYF. DNA of the CDR3: TGCGCCAGCAGCCCAGGGGGACAGGGAACTAGCACAGATACGCAGTATTTT. The full variable domain, its missing parts supplied by reference TRBV5-1 and TRBJ2-3, is KAGVTQTPRYLIKTRGQQVTLSCSPISGHRSVSWYQQTPGQGLQFLFEYFSETQRNKGNFPGRFSGRQFSNSRSEMNVSTLELGDSALYLCASSPGGQGTSTDTQYFGPGTRLTVL.

V usage is TRBV4-3 and J usage is TRBJ1-2, with a possible D match to TRBD1 (5 bases). Trimming removed 2 bases from V and 4 bases from J, with 14 bases in between. Per germline, CDR1 LGHNA and CDR2 YSLEER. This CDR3 has 15 residues. The CDR3 protein is CASSQTYQGRYGYTF. CDR3 bases: TGCGCCAGCAGCCAAACCTACCAGGGTCGCTATGGCTACACCTTC.

This clone was counted between two and nine times. The chain is built from TRBV9 and TRBJ2-1, with TRBD2 identical over 7 bases. There are 15 residues in the CDR3. Germline CDR1 reads SGDLS; CDR2 reads YYNGEE. Trimming removed 7 bases from V and 7 bases from J; junction bases left unmatched: 14. The CDR3 DNA reads TGTGCCAGCTGCCTTAAGTGGGGGGGGTTAAATGAGCAGTTCTTC. Translation gives CASCLKWGGLNEQFF. Based on the CDR3 plus reference TRBV9 and TRBJ2-1, the full variable domain is DSGVTQTPKHLITATGQRVTLRCSPRSGDLSVYWYQQSLDQGLQFLIQYYNGEERAKGNILERFSAQQFPDLHSELNLSSLELGDSALYFCASCLKWGGLNEQFFGPGTRLTVL.

This clone appeared once. The chain links TRBV27 to TRBJ1-2; TRBD1 agrees at 8 bases. Germline-derived CDR1 and CDR2 are MNHEY and SMNVEV (reference sequence). V was pared by 5 bases and J by 0 bases, with 11 bases of the junction left unmatched. CDR3 length: 17 amino acids. CDR3 region: CASSPEDRAPANYGYTF. The CDR3 nucleotides read TGTGCCAGCAGTCCCGAGGACAGGGCCCCAGCTAACTATGGCTACACCTTC.

The chain joins TRBV4-2 to TRBJ1-5; D possibly corresponds to TRBD1 (5 bases). From germline, CDR1 is LGHNA and CDR2 YNFKEQ. V lost 4 bases and J 1 base, leaving 11 bases between the germline ends. The length of the CDR3 is 15 residues. CDR3 in DNA: TGTGCCAGCAGCCCGCAGGGTTCCAGCAATCAGCCCCAGCATTTT. It specifies CASSPQGSSNQPQHF.

The genes are TRBV18 and TRBJ1-4, with D perhaps TRBD1 (6 bases). The CDR3 length is 14 residues. V was trimmed by 2 bases and J by 8 bases, leaving 12 bases between them. Germline V CDR1 and CDR2: KGHSH, LQKENI. The CDR3 nucleotides are TGTGCCAGCTCACCAGGGGGCGCCGACGAAAAACTGTTTTTT. Protein sequence: CASSPGGADEKLFF.

This rearrangement joins TRBV9 to TRBJ1-1; D is unresolved. Germline values: CDR1 SGDLS, CDR2 YYNGEE. The germline V and J ends were trimmed by 7 bases and 0 bases, with 10 bases remaining between them. This CDR3 contains 13 residues. The CDR3 loop is CASENGVNTEAFF. CDR3 DNA: TGTGCCAGCGAAAACGGGGTGAACACTGAAGCTTTCTTT.

The chain is built from TRBV11-3 and TRBJ2-1, with D tentatively TRBD1 (6 bases). CDR1 is SGHNT, CDR2 YENEEA, per germline. The V end was cut by 10 bases, the J end by 4 bases, with 29 bases between. The CDR3 consists of 18 residues. Here the CDR3 DNA reads TGTGCCACCCCACAAAACCCCAACACAGGGTTATTGTACAATGAGCAGTTCTTC. Amino acid sequence: CATPQNPNTGLLYNEQFF.

This chain uses TRBV5-4 with TRBJ1-2; 12 bases fit TRBD1. The CDR3 sequence is 15 residues long. The V and J ends lost 2 bases and 4 bases, in that order; junction bases with no gene match: 3. Germline CDR1 and CDR2: SGHNT and YYREEE (reference sequence). CDR3 nucleotide sequence: TGTGCCAGCAGCTTCCGGGACAGGGGGCTCTATGGCTACACCTTC. It yields the protein CASSFRDRGLYGYTF.

The J gene is TRBJ1-2, the V gene TRBV19, with D perhaps TRBD1 (6 bases). Trimming removed 7 bases at V and 4 bases at J, with 13 bases between. Germline V gives CDR1 LNHDA, CDR2 SQIVND (reference sequence). The CDR3 is made up of 13 amino acids. CDR3 coding DNA: TGTGCCAGTACCCCAGGGGCTGCCTATGGCTACACCTTC. Residues: CASTPGAAYGYTF.

V gene TRBV7-2 combines with J gene TRBJ1-2; 9 nucleotides agree with TRBD1. Germline loops: CDR1 SGHTA, CDR2 FQGNSA. Trimming cost V 5 bases and J 4 bases; bases outside gene matches: 2. The CDR3 sequence is 13 residues long. CDR3 in amino acids: CASSPGQGYGYTF. DNA of the CDR3: TGTGCCAGCAGCCCGGGACAGGGCTATGGCTACACCTTC.

V gene TRBV4-3 combines with J gene TRBJ2-2, with 7 bases that match TRBD2. This CDR3 region has 15 residues. The V and J ends lost 4 bases and 0 bases, in that order; junction bases with no gene match: 2. The germline gives CDR1 LGHNA, CDR2 YSLEER. The CDR3 DNA sequence: TGCGCCAGCAGCCCCGGGACTACGAACACCGGGGAGCTGTTTTTT. This translates into CASSPGTTNTGELFF.

This sequence joins TRBV14 and TRBJ2-3; no clear D. There are 13 residues in the CDR3. Germline CDR1 reads SGHDN; CDR2 reads FVKESK. Trimming removed 0 bases from V and 6 bases from J, with 7 bases in between. CDR3 region: CASSQDVQDTQYF. CDR3 coding DNA: TGTGCCAGCAGCCAAGACGTGCAGGATACGCAGTATTTT. Together with reference TRBV14 and TRBJ2-3, the CDR3 gives the full variable domain: EAGVTQFPSHSVIEKGQTVTLRCDPISGHDNLYWYRRVMGKEIKFLLHFVKESKQDESGMPNNRFLAERTGGTYSTLKVQPAELEDSGVYFCASSQDVQDTQYFGPGTRLTVL.

V is TRBV15 and J is TRBJ1-2; possibly TRBD1 for D (5 bases). The CDR3 length is 14 residues. Germline values: CDR1 LNHNV, CDR2 YYDKDF (reference sequence). V gave up 4 bases and J gave up 8 bases, with 17 bases separating them. CDR3 protein: CATSKNRGVEGYTF. The DNA of the CDR3 is TGTGCCACCAGCAAAAACCGGGGGGTAGAAGGCTACACCTTC.

The rearrangement links TRBV9 to TRBJ1-4; 8 bases are shared with TRBD1. CDR1 and CDR2 (germline): SGDLS, YYNGEE. J gave up 0 bases and V 3 bases, and 10 bases lay outside the gene matches. The CDR3 has 18 amino acids. CDR3 nucleotide sequence: TGTGCCAGCAGCGAGAGACAGGGGTTGGGGGCAACTAATGAAAAACTGTTTTTT. Translating gives CASSERQGLGATNEKLFF. Based on the CDR3 plus reference TRBV9 and TRBJ1-4, the full variable domain is DSGVTQTPKHLITATGQRVTLRCSPRSGDLSVYWYQQSLDQGLQFLIQYYNGEERAKGNILERFSAQQFPDLHSELNLSSLELGDSALYFCASSERQGLGATNEKLFFGSGTQLSVL.

V gene TRBV7-2 combines with J gene TRBJ1-4; 9 nucleotides line up with TRBD1. The CDR3 consists of 16 residues. Trimming took 5 bases from V and 2 from J; bases not matched to a gene: 6. Looked up from germline, CDR1 is SGHTA and CDR2 is FQGNSA. This CDR3 reads CASSLRQGGTNEKLFF. The CDR3, as DNA: TGTGCCAGCAGCCTCAGACAGGGGGGTACTAATGAAAAACTGTTTTTT.

The chain combines TRBV5-1 with TRBJ1-1; D remains ambiguous. This CDR3 has 13 residues. The germline CDR1 and CDR2 sequences are SGHRS and YFSETQ. Trimming shortened V by 4 bases and J by 4 bases, and 11 bases separated the two germline ends. The CDR3 bases are TGCGCCAGCAGCACCGACAAGATCACTGAAGCTTTCTTT. Protein: CASSTDKITEAFF.

V and J are TRBV7-2 and TRBJ2-5; unclear D gene. CDR1 is SGHTA, CDR2 FQGNSA, per germline. Trimming stripped 5 bases from V and 13 bases from J, with 17 bases between. This CDR3 is built from 12 residues. The CDR3 spells CASSHTVPDWYF. The CDR3, as DNA: TGTGCCAGCAGCCACACGGTTCCAGACTGGTACTTC. The entire variable domain, with the rest obtained from reference TRBV7-2 and TRBJ2-5, is as follows: GAGVSQSPSNKVTEKGKDVELRCDPISGHTALYWYRQSLGQGLEFLIYFQGNSAPDKSGLPSDRFSAERTGGSVSTLTIQRTQQEDSAVYLCASSHTVPDWYFGPGTRLLVL.